This is a list of T cell receptor beta chains from one sample in a study of CD8+ T cells in alopecia areata. Here immunoSEQ multiplex PCR was the method, and the copy in TCRdb shows in-frame clones only, minus some. Of over 95,000 clones listed, 55% to 60% are singletons. This specimen was CD4+ T cells sorted from blood, taken at week 24, from a patient treated with tofacitinib. The receptors were gathered from a human donor with alopecia areata. CDR3s leave out the opening cysteine and the closing phenylalanine or tryptophan.

11	TRBV29-1	TRBJ2-4	SASDRPGDIQY
14	TRBV5-1	TRBJ1-2	ASSRNGQGSGYGYT
11	TRBV29-1	TRBJ1-2	SVERDRNYGYT
14	TRBV30	TRBJ2-5	AWSPGASGGQETQY
14	TRBV4-1	TRBJ1-1	ASSHPRGARGTEAF
12	TRBV6-5	TRBJ1-5	ASSPTVRNQPQH
12	TRBV30	TRBJ2-5	AWSVATGLSAQY
12	TRBV30	TRBJ1-3	AWDFGQNGNTIY
11	TRBV6-5	TRBJ1-3	ASSYGYGNTIY
13	TRBV6-5	TRBJ1-2	ASSYGAQGSYGYT
13	TRBV19	TRBJ2-1	ASSRGQGAFNEQF
11	TRBV7-2	TRBJ2-3	ASRPQGPGTQY
13	TRBV5-4	TRBJ2-5	ASSWTTGGEETQY
12	TRBV25-1	TRBJ2-4	ASSERAGPNIQY
14	TRBV10-3	TRBJ1-5	AISERAGGSNQPQH
13	TRBV27	TRBJ1-5	ASRAQGVSNQPQH
12	TRBV5-6	TRBJ2-5	ASTKYRIQETQY
11	TRBV6-5	TRBJ1-2	ASSPQGSYGYT
13	TRBV29-1	TRBJ2-3	SVEIGQGKPDTQY
11	TRBV10-3	TRBJ2-2	ASGTGNTGELF
11	TRBV11-3	TRBJ1-5	ASSLAPNQPQH
11	TRBV5-4	TRBJ2-5	ASSFPSQETQY
10	TRBV6-5	TRBJ1-1	ASSLTGWKAF
11	TRBV9	TRBJ1-4	ASSVDVSEKLF
13	TRBV15	TRBJ1-2	ATSRDMEGSYGYT
12	TRBV29-1	TRBJ2-7	SVEGSGVSYEQY
16	TRBV7-9	TRBJ1-6	ASSLGRRGPRYNSPLH
11	TRBV29-1	TRBJ1-1	SVGWGTGAEAF
11	TRBV29-1	TRBJ2-1	SVDRSSYNEQF
12	TRBV5-4	TRBJ1-6	ASSLAGYKAPLH
16	TRBV5-4	TRBJ2-6	ASSQGGTGPLGANVLT
10	TRBV29-1	TRBJ1-6	RPGEYNSPLH
14	TRBV7-2	TRBJ2-5	ASSLVSASRQETQY
11	TRBV30	TRBJ2-1	AWSLGRDNEQF
13	TRBV5-4	TRBJ2-6	ASSLDVTGANVLT
10	TRBV6-6	TRBJ2-7	ASSSQGYEQY
12	TRBV11-2	TRBJ2-5	ASTLRGTRETQY
14	TRBV7-7	TRBJ2-5	ASSSPDGQYQETQY
10	TRBV29-1	TRBJ2-1	SQGGGRNEQF
13	TRBV15	TRBJ2-6	ATSPGRSGANVLT
16	TRBV7-9	TRBJ2-7	ASSSPLTVAGAPYEQY
12	TRBV7-3	TRBJ2-3	ASSPSGGPDTQY
13	TRBV7-9	TRBJ2-5	ASSLVSGPQETQY
10	TRBV30	TRBJ2-2	AWNKNTGELF
12	TRBV2	TRBJ2-3	ASGPDFGADTQY
13	TRBV27	TRBJ1-4	ASSLSIGGWEKLF
15	TRBV18	TRBJ2-3	ASSPETGGVDTDTQY
12	TRBV30	TRBJ1-5	AWTGTADNQPQH
13	TRBV7-9	TRBJ1-2	ASSLVRPINYGYT
10	TRBV7-9	TRBJ1-2	ASSLVGVGYT
15	TRBV5-8	TRBJ2-3	ASSYPWVRTSTDTQY
12	TRBV7-9	TRBJ2-3	ASSLGGLTDTQY